These T cell receptor beta chains were read from a single sample in a study of blood T cell repertoires in COVID-19. Sequencing was performed with immunoSEQ multiplex PCR; in TCRdb, only in-frame clones are kept and a portion is missing. In the table there are 250,000 or so clones, 89% of which are singletons. Sequenced sample: peripheral blood. Receptors originate from a woman between 40 and 50 years old who had recovered from COVID-19. The CDR3 runs from the conserved cysteine through the conserved F or W. D genes are given only for firm matches. Part of the rows lack a size; the others show once, few, many or a class for expanded clones.

NA | TRBD1 | TRBJ1-1 | TRBV12-3/TRBV12-4 | 13 | TGTGCCAGCAGTACCAGGGGGGACACTGAAGCTTTCTTT | CASSTRGDTEAFF
NA | NA | TRBJ1-1 | TRBV6-5 | 12 | TGTGCCAGCAGCGCGGGACCGACTGAAGCTTTCTTT | CASSAGPTEAFF
NA | NA | TRBJ1-2 | TRBV3-1/TRBV3-2 | 14 | TGTGCCAGCAGCGGCGAAGGAGGTAACTATGGCTACACCTTC | CASSGEGGNYGYTF
NA | TRBD2 | TRBJ2-5 | TRBV4-1 | 18 | TGCGCCAGCAGCCAAGGAAGTTTGTCTAGCGGGGGAAGAGGGACCCAGTACTTC | CASSQGSLSSGGRGTQYF
NA | NA | TRBJ1-1 | TRBV7-2 | 11 | TGTGCCAGCAGCGTAAACAGGGAAGCTTTCTTT | CASSVNREAFF
NA | TRBD1 | TRBJ2-2 | TRBV19 | 18 | TGTGCCAGTAGTATGGATGGGACAGGGTTCGCGAACACCGGGGAGCTGTTTTTT | CASSMDGTGFANTGELFF
few | NA | TRBJ2-7 | TRBV5-4 | 16 | TGTGCCAGCAGCTCTGTTGTCCCCGGAGGTGTCTACGAGCAGTACTTC | CASSSVVPGGVYEQYF
NA | NA | TRBJ2-7 | TRBV2 | 14 | TGTGCCAGCAGCGAATCCGGGAGACCTTACGAGCAGTACTTC | CASSESGRPYEQYF
NA | NA | TRBJ1-2 | TRBV12-3/TRBV12-4 | 12 | TGTGCCAGCAGGACGGGGAAGTATGGCTACACCTTC | CASRTGKYGYTF
NA | NA | TRBJ1-3 | TRBV7-9 | 17 | TGTGCCAGCAGCTGGCTCCGGACAGCGGACTCTGGAAACACCATATATTTT | CASSWLRTADSGNTIYF
NA | TRBD2 | TRBJ2-7 | TRBV6-2/TRBV6-3 | 16 | TGTGCCAGCAGTTCCCTTAGCGGGGGCCTTACCTACGAGCAGTACTTC | CASSSLSGGLTYEQYF
once | NA | TRBJ1-1 | TRBV19 | 13 | TGTGCCAGTAGTTTGGGGGGTGGCACTGAAGCTTTCTTT | CASSLGGGTEAFF
NA | TRBD2 | TRBJ2-1 | TRBV28 | 16 | TGTGCCAGCAGCGCAACCGGGACTAGCGGGGTTCATGAGCAGTTCTTC | CASSATGTSGVHEQFF
NA | NA | TRBJ2-5 | TRBV11-2 | 13 | TGTGCCAGCAGATACGGACACTCAGAGACCCAGTACTTC | CASRYGHSETQYF
NA | NA | TRBJ1-3 | TRBV7-3 | 13 | TGTGCCAGCAGCACTAGTGAGGGAAACACCATATATTTT | CASSTSEGNTIYF
NA | TRBD1 | TRBJ2-2 | TRBV5-1 | 17 | TGCGCCAGCAGCTACCTGGCCGGGACAGGGGTTGGCGGGGAGCTGTTTTTT | CASSYLAGTGVGGELFF
once | TRBD1 | TRBJ1-1 | TRBV5-1 | 12 | TGCGCCAGCAGCTGGGGACAGACTGAAGCTTTCTTT | CASSWGQTEAFF
NA | TRBD1 | TRBJ2-2 | TRBV7-6 | 14 | TGTGCCAGCAGCTCCTCGACAGGGTCGAGGGAGCTGTTTTTT | CASSSSTGSRELFF
NA | TRBD1 | TRBJ1-3 | TRBV7-6 | 15 | TGTGCCAGCAGCCCAAATGGACAGGTTGGAAACACCATATATTTT | CASSPNGQVGNTIYF
NA | NA | TRBJ1-2 | TRBV18 | 17 | TGTGCCAGCTCACCTTACGCCGGGACACAACCCAGCGGAGGCTACACCTTC | CASSPYAGTQPSGGYTF
NA | TRBD1 | TRBJ1-4 | TRBV2 | 13 | TGTGCCAGCACTGAGACAGGGGGCGGAAAACTGTTTTTT | CASTETGGGKLFF
NA | TRBD2 | TRBJ2-3 | TRBV4-1 | 20 | TGCGCCAGCAGCCAAGATCGTACTAGCGGGGTTGGGGGGAAACAGGCTACGCAGTATTTT | CASSQDRTSGVGGKQATQYF